These 21 T cell receptor beta chains were all obtained from the same sample, sequenced in a study of blood T cell repertoires in COVID-19. Using immunoSEQ multiplex PCR, the repertoire was profiled, and TCRdb retains in-frame clones only, with some absent. This repertoire shows 200,000 or so clones, about 80% found once; its top ten account for around 6.9%. The sample comprised peripheral blood. Receptor source: a human donor with acute or convalescent COVID-19. The donor label of this sample is uncertain.

The V call is TRBV5-1, the J call TRBJ1-4; the D is unclear. With 4 bases removed from V and 5 bases from J, the gap between germline ends came to 12 bases. The V gene's germline CDR1 is SGHRS and CDR2 YFSETQ. The CDR3 runs 14 residues. CDR3 protein: CASSPEGGNEKLFF. CDR3 bases: TGCGCCAGCAGCCCGGAGGGTGGGAATGAAAAACTGTTTTTT.

The rearrangement joins TRBV6-5 to TRBJ2-3; 7 nucleotides match TRBD2. This CDR3 region has 13 residues. Germline CDR1 MNHEY, CDR2 SVGAGI. Trimming at V came to 11 bases and at J to 5 bases, leaving 10 bases not matched to a gene. The chain's CDR3 is CAFPAGRGDTQYF. CDR3 DNA sequence: TGTGCCTTCCCTGCGGGGAGGGGAGATACGCAGTATTTT.

The V and J genes are TRBV28 and TRBJ1-4, with 10 bases that match TRBD1. The CDR3 has 17 residues. The germline V gene encodes CDR1 MDHEN and CDR2 SYDVKM. V dropped 5 bases and J dropped 3; count of bases not matched to a gene: 9. Here the CDR3 reads CASSVIRDRGANEKLFF. The CDR3 DNA is TGTGCCAGCAGTGTAATCCGGGACAGGGGAGCTAATGAAAAACTGTTTTTT.

This clone was seen a handful of times. The genes are TRBV6-1 and TRBJ2-1, with 12 bases identical to TRBD2. The J segment lost 0 bases and the V segment lost 1 base, leaving 13 bases of the junction unmatched. Per germline, CDR1 MNHNS and CDR2 SASEGT. The CDR3 has 21 amino acids. The CDR3 region has the DNA TGTGCCAGCAGTGAAGTTTTGCCCGGGACTAGCGGGCCGAGCTCCTACAATGAGCAGTTCTTC. This translates into CASSEVLPGTSGPSSYNEQFF.

This clone was seen only a few times. CDR3 sequence reads: CASRIRGYQPQHF. The CDR3 DNA is TGTGCCAGCAGAATCCGGGGATATCAGCCCCAGCATTTT. The chain combines TRBV28 with TRBJ1-5; no definite D call. Germline-derived CDR1 and CDR2 are MDHEN and SYDVKM. The CDR3 covers 13 residues. V was pared by 6 bases and J by 5 bases, with 11 bases between. Combining the CDR3 with reference TRBV28 and TRBJ1-5 gives the whole variable domain DVKVTQSSRYLVKRTGEKVFLECVQDMDHENMFWYRQDPGLGLRLIYFSYDVKMKEKGDIPEGYSVSREKKERFSLILESASTNQTSMYLCASRIRGYQPQHFGDGTRLSIL.

This chain uses TRBV5-1 with TRBJ2-4; 9 bases are a match to TRBD1. Germline CDR1 SGHRS, CDR2 YFSETQ. V was clipped by 5 bases and J by 2 bases; unmatched bases: 5. The CDR3 runs to 15 residues. For the CDR3, the DNA is TGCGCCAGCAGTACTACAGGGGGCTCCAAAAACATTCAGTACTTC. Its protein product is CASSTTGGSKNIQYF.

V gene TRBV5-4 combines with J gene TRBJ2-1; tentatively, D is TRBD2 (6 bases). From germline, CDR1 is SGHNT and CDR2 YYREEE (reference sequence). This CDR3 comprises 11 residues. Trimming pared 4 bases from V and 7 bases from J, leaving 6 bases between. This CDR3 reads CASSLANEQFF. Here the CDR3 DNA reads TGTGCCAGCAGCCTAGCGAATGAGCAGTTCTTC. The whole variable domain, filled in from reference TRBV5-4 and TRBJ2-1, reads ETGVTQSPTHLIKTRGQQVTLRCSSQSGHNTVSWYQQALGQGPQFIFQYYREEENGRGNFPPRFSGLQFPNYSSELNVNALELDDSALYLCASSLANEQFFGPGTRLTVL.

The rearrangement uses TRBV6-2 or TRBV6-3 and TRBJ2-5; D not resolved. The CDR3 is 15 residues long. The germline V gene has CDR1 MNHEY and CDR2 SVGEGT. Deletions cut 0 bases from V and 1 base from J, with 9 bases between. CDR3 protein: CASSYSKDFQETQYF. The DNA for the CDR3 is TGTGCCAGCAGTTACTCGAAAGACTTCCAAGAGACCCAGTACTTC.

The rearrangement joins TRBV3-1 (or the pseudogene TRBV3-2) to TRBJ2-7, with D hard to call. Germline values: CDR1 LGHDT, CDR2 YNNKEL (reference sequence). CDR3 length equals 12 residues. Trimming left V 0 bases short and J 6 bases short, with 6 bases between. CDR3 coding DNA: TGTGCCAGCAGCCAAGATCGAGGCGAGCAGTACTTC. Translation gives CASSQDRGEQYF.

CDR3 in DNA: TGTGCCAGCAGCCAAGTGGCAGGTACCTACGAGCAGTACTTC. Translation gives CASSQVAGTYEQYF. The chain is built from TRBV3-1 (or the pseudogene TRBV3-2) and TRBJ2-7; D remains ambiguous. Trimming took off 1 base at V and 2 bases at J, with 9 bases between the two ends. The CDR3 covers 14 residues. Germline V gene lookup returns CDR1 LGHDT and CDR2 YNNKEL (reference sequence).

This clone occurred many times. This chain links TRBV29-1 with TRBJ1-1; possibly TRBD1 for D (5 bases). Germline CDR1 and CDR2: SQVTM and ANQGSEA. V shed 4 bases and J shed 4 bases, with 16 bases lying between them. The CDR3 contains 14 residues. CDR3 amino acids: CSVVSVMGGTEAFF. In nucleotides, the CDR3 is TGCAGCGTTGTCTCGGTAATGGGGGGCACTGAAGCTTTCTTT.

The chain combines TRBV5-5 with TRBJ2-2; 9 nucleotides match TRBD1. CDR1 is SGHKS, CDR2 YYEKEE, per germline (reference sequence). The CDR3 has 16 amino acids. V lost 5 bases and J lost 3; bases outside the gene matches: 8. The CDR3 is CASRPGTGSYTGELFF. Here the CDR3 DNA reads TGTGCCAGCAGACCCGGGACAGGGTCATACACCGGGGAGCTGTTTTTT.

This clone was seen only a few times. The chain combines TRBV7-9 with TRBJ1-1; 7 bases align to TRBD1. Germline values: CDR1 SEHNR, CDR2 FQNEAQ (reference sequence). CDR3 length: 15 amino acids. V shed 5 bases and J 0 bases; nucleotides not matched to a gene: 6. CDR3 sequence (DNA): TGTGCCAGCAGCGGGGGACAGAGCATGAACACTGAAGCTTTCTTT. Protein product: CASSGGQSMNTEAFF.

V gene TRBV4-1 combines with J gene TRBJ1-6, with D unclear. CDR3 size: 16 residues. CDR1 is MGHRA and CDR2 is YSYEKL in the germline V gene. V lost 4 bases to trimming and J lost 0 bases, with 10 bases between them. CDR3 sequence (DNA): TGCGCCAGCAGCCGACAAGACACCTCCTATAATTCACCCCTCCACTTT. It translates to CASSRQDTSYNSPLHF.

The V call is TRBV6-2 or TRBV6-3, the J call TRBJ2-1; 9 bases are a match to TRBD2. The junction had 7 bases not matched to a gene; V was cut back by 4 bases and J by 9 bases. The germline gives CDR1 MNHEY, CDR2 SVGEGT. The CDR3 covers 14 residues. Here the CDR3 reads CASSSRTSEGEQFF. CDR3 DNA sequence: TGTGCCAGCAGTTCCCGGACTAGCGAGGGTGAGCAGTTCTTC.

This chain connects TRBV7-3 to TRBJ2-1; TRBD2 agrees at 12 bases. Germline V gives CDR1 SGHTA, CDR2 FQGTGA. V shed 0 bases, J shed 5 bases, and the junction held 5 bases outside the gene matches. This CDR3 region has 17 residues. The CDR3 nucleotides read TGTGCCAGCAGCTTAACGTTAGGACTAGCGGGGAACAATGAGCAGTTCTTC. The encoded protein is CASSLTLGLAGNNEQFF.

The chain has TRBV29-1 and TRBJ1-1; 10 nucleotides align to TRBD1. CDR3 length: 13 amino acids. J was trimmed by 5 bases and V by 6 bases; bases with no gene match: 6. Germline V gene data show CDR1 as SQVTM and CDR2 as ANQGSEA. CDR3 protein: CSVPDRGVTEAFF. In nucleotides, the CDR3 is TGCAGCGTCCCGGACAGGGGGGTGACTGAAGCTTTCTTT.

J is TRBJ2-5 and V is TRBV18; possible D gene TRBD1, 7 bases. CDR1 and CDR2 from the germline V gene are KGHSH and LQKENI. The V gene lost 3 bases and the J gene lost 4 bases, with 15 bases spanning the gap. CDR3 length equals 15 residues. The CDR3 nucleotides read TGTGCCAGCTCACCTGCGGGACAGTTGACAGAGACCCAGTACTTC. Translation: CASSPAGQLTETQYF.

This clone was seen just once. The V call is TRBV6-5, the J call TRBJ2-3; 8 nucleotides align to TRBD2. Germline CDR1 and CDR2: MNHEY and SVGAGI. The junction had 4 bases not matched to a gene; V was cut back by 6 bases and J by 2 bases. CDR3 length equals 14 residues. This CDR3 is CASRLAGPTDTQYF. In DNA, the CDR3 is TGTGCCAGCAGATTAGCGGGACCCACAGATACGCAGTATTTT.

This chain's CDR3 is CASSVGPAGLYEQYF. The CDR3 nucleotides are TGTGCCAGCAGCGTAGGCCCGGCAGGCCTCTACGAGCAGTACTTC. This chain joins TRBV9 and TRBJ2-7; no firm D call. In germline, CDR1 is SGDLS, CDR2 YYNGEE. The CDR3 is 15 amino acids. Trimming removed 0 bases at V and 3 bases at J, with 13 bases between.

A few counts support this clone. This chain connects TRBV9 to TRBJ2-5; possible D gene TRBD2, 6 bases. V was cut by 0 bases and J by 5 bases, with 11 bases left in between. The germline V gene has CDR1 SGDLS and CDR2 YYNGEE. There are 14 residues in the CDR3. CDR3 in DNA: TGTGCCAGCAGCGTAGGTCCAGGGAGGGAGACCCAGTACTTC. It is translated as CASSVGPGRETQYF.